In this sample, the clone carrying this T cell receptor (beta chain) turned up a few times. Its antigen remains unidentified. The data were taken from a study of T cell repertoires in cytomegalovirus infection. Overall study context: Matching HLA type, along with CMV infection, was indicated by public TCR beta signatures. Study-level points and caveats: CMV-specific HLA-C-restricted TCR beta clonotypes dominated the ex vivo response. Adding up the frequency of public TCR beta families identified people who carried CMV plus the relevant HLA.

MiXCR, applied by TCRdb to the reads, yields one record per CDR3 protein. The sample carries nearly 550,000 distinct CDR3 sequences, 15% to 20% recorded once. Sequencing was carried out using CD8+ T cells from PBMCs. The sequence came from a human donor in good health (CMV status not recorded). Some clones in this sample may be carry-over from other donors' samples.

The CDR3: CASSLYRGRETEAFF. As DNA, the CDR3 is TGTGCCAGCAGCTTGTACAGGGGAAGGGAGACTGAAGCTTTCTTT. The chain uses TRBV5-5 and TRBJ1-1; 7 bases are a match to TRBD1. V was clipped by 1 base and J by 5 bases; unmatched bases: 8. The CDR3 runs 15 residues. Germline V lookup: CDR1 SGHKS, CDR2 YYEKEE (reference sequence).